Below, 11 T cell receptor beta chains from the same sample are listed, as sequenced in a study of vaccination and CD4 T cells after COVID-19. Noted treatment: approximately 11-day PBMC culture with coronavirus spike peptide pools or control peptides (ViraFEST assay). No antigens are known for them. CD4+ T cells that had been cultured provided DNA sequenced with the Oncomine TCR Beta short-read assay. From the PCR reads, TCRdb called clonotypes with MiXCR, one entry per CDR3 protein. The sample has about 15,000 distinct CDR3 sequences, over 50% seen once; the top ten hold over 9.5%. Material for sequencing was CD4+ T cells from blood, cultured in vitro. The receptors were gathered from a human donor who had recovered from COVID-19.

This chain uses TRBV12-3 or TRBV12-4 with TRBJ1-6, with TRBD1 matching over 7 bases. The CDR3 extends over 16 amino acids. V shed 1 base, J shed 7 bases, and the junction held 7 bases outside the gene matches. CDR3 protein: CASSLGVKGANSPLHF. In DNA form, the CDR3 reads TGTGCCAGCAGTTTAGGGGTGAAGGGGGCAAATTCACCCCTCCACTTT.

The V gene is TRBV11-3, the J gene TRBJ2-1; 9 bases line up with TRBD1. The J segment lost 1 base and the V segment lost 4 bases, leaving 2 bases of the junction unmatched. CDR3 length: 15 residues. CDR1 is SGHNT and CDR2 is YENEEA in the germline V gene. The CDR3 protein is CASSSTGGSYNEQFF. The DNA for the CDR3 is TGTGCCAGCAGCTCGACAGGGGGATCCTACAATGAGCAGTTCTTC. Full variable domain (rest looked up from reference TRBV11-3 and TRBJ2-1): EAGVVQSPRYKIIEKKQPVAFWCNPISGHNTLYWYLQNLGQGPELLIRYENEEAVDDSQLPKDRFSAERLKGVDSTLKIQPAELGDSAVYLCASSSTGGSYNEQFFGPGTRLTVL.

The chain recombines TRBV11-3 with TRBJ2-1, with D unresolved. The ends were cut back, 1 base at V and 4 bases at J, with 14 bases in the middle. The CDR3 sequence is 16 residues long. Germline CDR1 SGHNT, CDR2 YENEEA. The CDR3 protein is CASSLGWPRLYNEQFF. CDR3 nucleotide sequence: TGTGCCAGCAGCTTAGGGTGGCCCCGGTTGTACAATGAGCAGTTCTTC.

With regard to this clonotype: At one of its ends the junction is not consistent with the germline gene, which may arise from a read error. V is TRBV19 and J is TRBJ2-7; no firm D call. Germline lookup yields CDR1 LNHDA and CDR2 SQIVND (reference sequence). CDR3 length equals 14 residues. CDR3: CASSMAARSSEQYF. The CDR3 bases are TGTGCCAGTAGTATGGCCGCGAGGTCCTCCGAGCAGTACTTC. Looking up the rest from reference TRBV19 and TRBJ2-7 gives the full variable domain: DGGITQSPKYLFRKEGQNVTLSCEQNLNHDAMYWYRQDPGQGLRLIYYSQIVNDFQKGDIAEGYSVSREKKESFPLTVTSAQKNPTAFYLCASSMAARSSEQYFGPGTRLTVT.

The V and J genes are TRBV24-1 and TRBJ1-1, with D perhaps TRBD1 (5 bases). With 5 bases removed from V and 4 bases from J, the gap between germline ends came to 16 bases. CDR1 is KGHDR, CDR2 SFDVKD, per germline. The CDR3 is 15 residues long. CDR3: CATSVCGQGLTEAFF. The DNA of the CDR3 is TGTGCCACCAGTGTATGTGGTCAGGGCCTCACTGAAGCTTTCTTT.

This clonotype was counted only a few times. The rearrangement uses TRBV15 and TRBJ1-1; the D is unclear. Trimming left V 0 bases short and J 9 bases short, with 11 bases between. The CDR3 length is 13 residues. The germline gives CDR1 LNHNV, CDR2 YYDKDF (reference sequence). Here the CDR3 DNA reads TGTGCCACCAGCAGAGATCCGGCCTCCAAAGCTTTCTTT. This encodes CATSRDPASKAFF.

The chain combines TRBV18 with TRBJ2-7; TRBD1 is a possible D gene (6 bases). V dropped 5 bases and J dropped 2 bases, with 10 bases sitting between them. There are 13 residues in the CDR3. Germline-derived CDR1 and CDR2 are KGHSH and LQKENI. CDR3: CASSLQGTYEQYF. The DNA for the CDR3 is TGTGCCAGCTCATTACAGGGTACCTACGAGCAGTACTTC.

This chain uses TRBV12-3 or TRBV12-4 with TRBJ2-3; D is unclear. The CDR3 runs to 13 residues. The V and J ends lost 5 bases and 2 bases respectively, with 8 bases between them. CDR3 amino acids: CASSLRATDTQYF. The CDR3 nucleotides read TGTGCCAGCAGTCTTAGGGCCACAGATACGCAGTATTTT.

In this sample, this clonotype turned up a few times. The chain links TRBV18 to TRBJ1-2; the match to TRBD1 covers 7 bases. CDR1 is KGHSH, CDR2 LQKENI, per germline. The trim removed 2 bases at V and 3 bases at J, leaving 0 bases unmatched. The CDR3 has 13 residues. The CDR3 protein is CASSPDRDYGYTF. DNA for the CDR3: TGTGCCAGCTCACCAGACAGGGACTATGGCTACACCTTC.

The V and J genes are TRBV12-3 or TRBV12-4 and TRBJ2-2; 9 positions match TRBD2. The CDR3 runs 15 residues. Trimming at V came to 5 bases and at J to 8 bases, leaving 9 bases not matched to a gene. CDR3 nucleotide sequence: TGTGCCAGCAGTGAGACAGCTAGCGGGACTGGGGAGCTGTTTTTT. Translated: CASSETASGTGELFF.

The chain is built from TRBV28 and TRBJ2-3; D unclear. CDR1 and CDR2 from the germline V gene are MDHEN and SYDVKM. Trimming stripped 6 bases from V and 6 bases from J, with 7 bases between. The CDR3 covers 11 residues. The CDR3 is CASSNRDTQYF. The CDR3 nucleotides read TGTGCCAGCAGCAACCGCGATACGCAGTATTTT.